What follows describes a single T cell receptor beta chain. No antigen is known for it. Controls: normal colonoscopy findings, no IBD within the following year. Repertoires were generated with immunoSEQ multiplex PCR, while TCRdb's copy carries only in-frame clones and drops some. Of thousands of clones in the sample, roughly 89% were seen once. The ends were cut back, 0 bases at V and 0 bases at J, with 12 bases in the middle. The CDR3 has 17 amino acids. Per germline, CDR1 KGHSH and CDR2 LQKENI. The data derive from a study of pediatric ulcerative colitis. General observations from the study: Blood-rectal clonal overlap within each person was significantly higher in ulcerative colitis patients than controls.

J is TRBJ1-5 and V is TRBV18, with a tentative D call TRBD1 (5 bases). The specimen sequenced was blood. This sequence originates from a girl between 10 and 17 years old who was a control in a study of pediatric ulcerative colitis. CDR3 in DNA: TGTGCCAGCTCACCACCTCTGGGGACGGGTAGCAATCAGCCCCAGCATTTT. It yields the protein CASSPPLGTGSNQPQHF.